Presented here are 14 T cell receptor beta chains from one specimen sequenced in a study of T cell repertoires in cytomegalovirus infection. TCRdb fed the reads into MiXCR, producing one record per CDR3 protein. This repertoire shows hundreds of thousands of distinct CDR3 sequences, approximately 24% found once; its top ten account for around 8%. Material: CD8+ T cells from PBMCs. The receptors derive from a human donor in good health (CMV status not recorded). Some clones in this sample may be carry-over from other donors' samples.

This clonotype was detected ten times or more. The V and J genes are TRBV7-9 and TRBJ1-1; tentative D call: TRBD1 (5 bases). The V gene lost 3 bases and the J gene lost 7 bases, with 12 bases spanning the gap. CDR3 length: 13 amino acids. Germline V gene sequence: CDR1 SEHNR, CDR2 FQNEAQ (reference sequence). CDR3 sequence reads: CASSFGPGREAFF. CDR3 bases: TGTGCCAGCAGCTTCGGACCGGGACGTGAAGCTTTCTTT.

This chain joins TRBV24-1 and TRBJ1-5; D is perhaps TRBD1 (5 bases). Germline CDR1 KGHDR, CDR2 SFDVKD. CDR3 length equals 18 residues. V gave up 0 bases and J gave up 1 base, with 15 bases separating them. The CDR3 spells CATSDLIAGMRSNQPQHF. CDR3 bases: TGTGCCACCAGTGATTTGATTGCAGGGATGAGAAGCAATCAGCCCCAGCATTTT.

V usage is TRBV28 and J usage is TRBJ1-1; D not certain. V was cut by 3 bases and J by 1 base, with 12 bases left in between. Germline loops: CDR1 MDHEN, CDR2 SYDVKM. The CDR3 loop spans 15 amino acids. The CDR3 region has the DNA TGTGCCAGCAGTTTTGGAATCTGGGGGAACACTGAAGCTTTCTTT. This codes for CASSFGIWGNTEAFF.

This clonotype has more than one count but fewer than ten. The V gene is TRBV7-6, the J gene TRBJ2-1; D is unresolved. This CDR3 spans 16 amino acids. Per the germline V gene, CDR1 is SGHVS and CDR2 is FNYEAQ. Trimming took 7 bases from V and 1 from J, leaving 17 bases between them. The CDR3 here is CASTLLAAGSYNEQFF. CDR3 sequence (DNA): TGTGCCAGCACCCTACTGGCCGCCGGGTCCTACAATGAGCAGTTCTTC. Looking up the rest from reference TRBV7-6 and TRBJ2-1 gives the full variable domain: GAGVSQSPRYKVTKRGQDVALRCDPISGHVSLYWYRQALGQGPEFLTYFNYEAQQDKSGLPNDRFSAERPEGSISTLTIQRTEQRDSAMYRCASTLLAAGSYNEQFFGPGTRLTVL.

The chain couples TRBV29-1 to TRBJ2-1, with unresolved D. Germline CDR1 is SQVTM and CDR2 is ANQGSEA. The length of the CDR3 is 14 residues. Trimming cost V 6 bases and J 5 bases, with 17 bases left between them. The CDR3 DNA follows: TGCAGCGTGAAGTACGGTCAGCTAAACAATGAGCAGTTCTTC. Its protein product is CSVKYGQLNNEQFF.

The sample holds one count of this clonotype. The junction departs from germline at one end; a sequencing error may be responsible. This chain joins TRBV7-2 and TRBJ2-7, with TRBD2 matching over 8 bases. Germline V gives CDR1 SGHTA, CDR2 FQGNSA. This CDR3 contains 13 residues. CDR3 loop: CVSSPGLAREQYF. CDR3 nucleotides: TGTGTCAGCAGCCCAGGACTAGCTCGCGAGCAGTACTTC. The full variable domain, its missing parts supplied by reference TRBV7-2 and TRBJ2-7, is GAGVSQSPSNKVTEKGKDVELRCDPISGHTALYWYRQSLGQGLEFLIYFQGNSAPDKSGLPSDRFSAERTGGSVSTLTIQRTQQEDSAVYLCVSSPGLAREQYFGPGTRLTVT.

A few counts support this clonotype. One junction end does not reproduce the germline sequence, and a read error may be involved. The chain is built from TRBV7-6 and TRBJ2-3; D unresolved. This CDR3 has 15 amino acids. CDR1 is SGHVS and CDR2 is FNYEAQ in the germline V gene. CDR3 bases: TGTGCTAGCAGCTTGAGTCCGGCAGTCACAGATACGCAGTATTTT. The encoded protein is CASSLSPAVTDTQYF.

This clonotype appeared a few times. This CDR3 reads CSARDLRVYGYTF. CDR3 coding DNA: TGCAGTGCTAGAGATCTACGCGTCTATGGCTACACCTTC. The gene calls are TRBV20-1 and TRBJ1-2; D is unresolved. Germline lookup yields CDR1 DFQATT and CDR2 SNEGSKA (reference sequence). There are 13 residues in the CDR3. The ends were cut back, 0 bases at V and 4 bases at J, with 9 bases in the middle.

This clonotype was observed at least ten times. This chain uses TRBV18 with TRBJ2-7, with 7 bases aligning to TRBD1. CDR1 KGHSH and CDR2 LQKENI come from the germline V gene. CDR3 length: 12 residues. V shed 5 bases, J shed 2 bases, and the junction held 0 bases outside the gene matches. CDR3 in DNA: TGTGCCAGCTCAGACAGGGCCTACGAGCAGTACTTC. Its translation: CASSDRAYEQYF. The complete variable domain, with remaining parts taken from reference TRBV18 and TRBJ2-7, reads NAGVMQNPRHLVRRRGQEARLRCSPMKGHSHVYWYRQLPEEGLKFMVYLQKENIIDESGMPKERFSAEFPKEGPSILRIQQVVRGDSAAYFCASSDRAYEQYFGPGTRLTVT.

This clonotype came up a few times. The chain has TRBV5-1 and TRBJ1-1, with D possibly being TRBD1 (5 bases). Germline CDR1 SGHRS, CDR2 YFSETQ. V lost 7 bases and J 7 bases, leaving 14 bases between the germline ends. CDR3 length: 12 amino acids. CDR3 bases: TGCGCCAGCTTGGCAGGGCCGGGTGAAGCTTTCTTT. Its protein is CASLAGPGEAFF. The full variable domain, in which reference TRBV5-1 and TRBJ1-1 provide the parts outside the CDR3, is KAGVTQTPRYLIKTRGQQVTLSCSPISGHRSVSWYQQTPGQGLQFLFEYFSETQRNKGNFPGRFSGRQFSNSRSEMNVSTLELGDSALYLCASLAGPGEAFFGQGTRLTVV.

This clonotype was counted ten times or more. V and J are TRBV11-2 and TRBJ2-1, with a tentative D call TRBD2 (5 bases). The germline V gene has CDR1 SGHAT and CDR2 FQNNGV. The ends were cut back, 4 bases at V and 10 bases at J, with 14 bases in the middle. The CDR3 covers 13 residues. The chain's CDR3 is CASSSQSRGEQFF. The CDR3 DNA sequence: TGTGCCAGCAGCTCGCAGTCTCGGGGAGAGCAGTTCTTC. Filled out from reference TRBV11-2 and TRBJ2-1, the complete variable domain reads EAGVAQSPRYKIIEKRQSVAFWCNPISGHATLYWYQQILGQGPKLLIQFQNNGVVDDSQLPKDRFSAERLKGVDSTLKIQPAKLEDSAVYLCASSSQSRGEQFFGPGTRLTVL.

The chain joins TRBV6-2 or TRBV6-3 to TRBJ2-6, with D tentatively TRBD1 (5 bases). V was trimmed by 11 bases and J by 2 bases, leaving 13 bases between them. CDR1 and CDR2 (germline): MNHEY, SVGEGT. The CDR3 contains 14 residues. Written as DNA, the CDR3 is TGTGCCGTAGGCTGGGGCCCTGGGGCCAACGTCCTGACTTTC. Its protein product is CAVGWGPGANVLTF.

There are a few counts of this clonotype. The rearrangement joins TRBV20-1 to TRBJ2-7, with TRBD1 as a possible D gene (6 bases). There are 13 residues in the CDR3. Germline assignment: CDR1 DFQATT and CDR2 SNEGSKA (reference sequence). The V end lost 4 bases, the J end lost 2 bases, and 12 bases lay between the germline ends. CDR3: CSANRQATYEQYV. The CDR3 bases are TGCAGTGCTAATCGACAGGCTACCTACGAGCAGTACGTC.

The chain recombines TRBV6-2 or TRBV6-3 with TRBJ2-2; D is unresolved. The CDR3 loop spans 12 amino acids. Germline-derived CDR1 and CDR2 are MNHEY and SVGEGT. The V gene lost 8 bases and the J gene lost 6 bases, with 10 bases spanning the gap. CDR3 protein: CASGLFPGELFF. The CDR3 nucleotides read TGTGCCAGCGGCCTTTTTCCCGGGGAGCTGTTTTTT.